What follows is one T cell receptor beta chain and its context. Its target is unknown. The data are from a study of T cell responses to AZD1222 COVID-19 vaccine. Study-level background: Second-dose schedules of about 4 or about 12 weeks were combined.

V lost 4 bases to trimming and J lost 8 bases, with 18 bases between them. From germline, CDR1 is MGHRA and CDR2 YSYEKL. CDR3 length equals 15 residues. General study results and limits: Increases in Spike-specific TCR breadth and depth were seen after two AZD1222 doses. The repertoires were collected only after the peak T cell response. Clonal diversity was possibly underestimated, and the donors were mostly white British, with more females.

Using immunoSEQ multiplex PCR, the repertoire was profiled, and TCRdb retains in-frame clones only, with some absent. The sample records 90,000 to 120,000 clones, more than 75% being singletons. V is TRBV4-1 and J is TRBJ2-1; no clear D gene. The sequence was obtained from an adult in good health. Source: peripheral blood, taken on day 0 of AZD1222 vaccination. CDR3 sequence (DNA): TGCGCCAGCAGCCTCCCCCCGCCGGTTTTTGATGAGCAGTTCTTC. Translating gives CASSLPPPVFDEQFF.